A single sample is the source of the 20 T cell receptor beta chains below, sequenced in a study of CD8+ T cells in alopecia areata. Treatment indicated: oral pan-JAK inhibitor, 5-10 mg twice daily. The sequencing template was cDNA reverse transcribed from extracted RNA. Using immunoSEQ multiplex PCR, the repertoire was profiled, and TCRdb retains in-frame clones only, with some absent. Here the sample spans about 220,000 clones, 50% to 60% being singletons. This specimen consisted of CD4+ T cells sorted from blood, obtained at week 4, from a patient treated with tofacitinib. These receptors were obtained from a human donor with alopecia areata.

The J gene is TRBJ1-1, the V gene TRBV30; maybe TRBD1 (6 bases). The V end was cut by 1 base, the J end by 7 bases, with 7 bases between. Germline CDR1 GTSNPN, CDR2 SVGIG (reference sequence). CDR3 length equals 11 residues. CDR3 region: CAWSEGGEAFF. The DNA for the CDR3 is TGTGCCTGGAGTGAAGGGGGTGAAGCTTTCTTT.

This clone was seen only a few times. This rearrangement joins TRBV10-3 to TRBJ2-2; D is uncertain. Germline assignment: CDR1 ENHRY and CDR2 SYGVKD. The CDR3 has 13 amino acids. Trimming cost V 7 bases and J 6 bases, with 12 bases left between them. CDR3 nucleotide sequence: TGTGCCATCACTGACCTTGCCCCCGGGGAGCTGTTTTTT. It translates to CAITDLAPGELFF.

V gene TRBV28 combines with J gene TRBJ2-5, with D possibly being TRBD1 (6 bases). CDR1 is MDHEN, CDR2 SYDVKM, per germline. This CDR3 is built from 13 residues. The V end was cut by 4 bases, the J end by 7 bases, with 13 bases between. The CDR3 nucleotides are TGTGCCAGCAGTTATAGGACAGCCCCGACCCAGTACTTC. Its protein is CASSYRTAPTQYF.

The CDR3 region has the DNA TGTGCCAGCAACGGACAGCTGAACACTGAAGCTTTCTTT. The encoded protein is CASNGQLNTEAFF. This chain connects TRBV6-5 to TRBJ1-1; possibly TRBD1 for D (6 bases). Per the germline V gene, CDR1 is MNHEY and CDR2 is SVGAGI. CDR3 length: 13 residues. V lost 7 bases, J lost 0 bases, and 9 bases lay in between.

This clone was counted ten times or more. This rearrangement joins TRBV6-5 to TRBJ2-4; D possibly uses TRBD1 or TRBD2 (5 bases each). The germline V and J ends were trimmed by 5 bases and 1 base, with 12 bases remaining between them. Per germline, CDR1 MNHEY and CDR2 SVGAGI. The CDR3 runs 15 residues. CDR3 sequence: CASSPRGAAKNIQYF. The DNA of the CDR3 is TGTGCCAGCAGTCCAAGAGGGGCGGCCAAAAACATTCAGTACTTC.

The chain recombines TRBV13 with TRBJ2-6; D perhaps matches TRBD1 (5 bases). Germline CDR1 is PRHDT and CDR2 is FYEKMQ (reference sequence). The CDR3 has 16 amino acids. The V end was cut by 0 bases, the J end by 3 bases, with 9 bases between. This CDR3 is CASSLGRGGGANVLTF. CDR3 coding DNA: TGTGCCAGCAGCTTAGGTAGGGGCGGTGGGGCCAACGTCCTGACTTTC.

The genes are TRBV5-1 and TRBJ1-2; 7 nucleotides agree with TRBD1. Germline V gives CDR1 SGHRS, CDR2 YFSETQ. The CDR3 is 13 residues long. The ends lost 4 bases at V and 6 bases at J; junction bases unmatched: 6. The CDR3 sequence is CASSTGTGDGYTF. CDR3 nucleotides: TGCGCCAGCAGCACAGGTACAGGGGATGGCTACACCTTC. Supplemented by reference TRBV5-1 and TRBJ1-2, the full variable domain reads KAGVTQTPRYLIKTRGQQVTLSCSPISGHRSVSWYQQTPGQGLQFLFEYFSETQRNKGNFPGRFSGRQFSNSRSEMNVSTLELGDSALYLCASSTGTGDGYTFGSGTRLTVV.

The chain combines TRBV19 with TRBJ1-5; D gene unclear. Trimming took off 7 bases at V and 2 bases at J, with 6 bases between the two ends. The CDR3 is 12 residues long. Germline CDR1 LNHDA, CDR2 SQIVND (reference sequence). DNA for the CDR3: TGTGCCAGTAAAGGGCGCAATCAGCCCCAGCATTTT. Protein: CASKGRNQPQHF.

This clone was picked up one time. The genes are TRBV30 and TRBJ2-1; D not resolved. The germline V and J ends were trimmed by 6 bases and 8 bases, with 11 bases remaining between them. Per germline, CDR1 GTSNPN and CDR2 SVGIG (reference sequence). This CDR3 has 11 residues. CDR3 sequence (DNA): TGTGCCTGCTCCATCCGGGATGAGCAGTTCTTC. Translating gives CACSIRDEQFF.

This chain's CDR3 is CASSLGLAGPGEQYF. CDR3 coding DNA: TGTGCCAGCAGCCTGGGACTAGCCGGCCCGGGCGAGCAGTACTTC. This chain links TRBV7-2 with TRBJ2-7; 9 bases line up with TRBD2. V shed 5 bases and J 6 bases; nucleotides not matched to a gene: 11. This CDR3 has 15 residues. Germline lookup yields CDR1 SGHTA and CDR2 FQGNSA. The full variable domain, completed using reference TRBV7-2 and TRBJ2-7, is GAGVSQSPSNKVTEKGKDVELRCDPISGHTALYWYRQSLGQGLEFLIYFQGNSAPDKSGLPSDRFSAERTGGSVSTLTIQRTQQEDSAVYLCASSLGLAGPGEQYFGPGTRLTVT.

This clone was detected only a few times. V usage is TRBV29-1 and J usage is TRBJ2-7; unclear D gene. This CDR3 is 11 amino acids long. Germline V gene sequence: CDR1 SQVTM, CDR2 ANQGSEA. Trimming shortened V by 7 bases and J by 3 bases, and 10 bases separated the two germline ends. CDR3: CSATDLYEQYF. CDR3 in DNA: TGCAGCGCTACGGACCTCTACGAGCAGTACTTC.

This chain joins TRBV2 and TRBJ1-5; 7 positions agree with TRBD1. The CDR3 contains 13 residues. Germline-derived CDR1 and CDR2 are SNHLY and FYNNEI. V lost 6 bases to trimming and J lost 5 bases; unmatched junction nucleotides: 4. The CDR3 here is CASRSGGDQPQHF. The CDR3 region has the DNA TGTGCCAGCAGATCAGGGGGGGATCAGCCCCAGCATTTT. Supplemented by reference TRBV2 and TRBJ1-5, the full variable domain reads EPEVTQTPSHQVTQMGQEVILRCVPISNHLYFYWYRQILGQKVEFLVSFYNNEISEKSEIFDDQFSVERPDGSNFTLKIRSTKLEDSAMYFCASRSGGDQPQHFGDGTRLSIL.

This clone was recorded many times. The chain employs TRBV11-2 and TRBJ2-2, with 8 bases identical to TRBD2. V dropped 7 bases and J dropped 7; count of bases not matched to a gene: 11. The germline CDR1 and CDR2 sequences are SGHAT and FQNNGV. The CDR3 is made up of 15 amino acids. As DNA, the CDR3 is TGTGCCAGCACCCTTAGCGGGGCCCGTGTCGGGGAGCTGTTTTTT. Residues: CASTLSGARVGELFF.

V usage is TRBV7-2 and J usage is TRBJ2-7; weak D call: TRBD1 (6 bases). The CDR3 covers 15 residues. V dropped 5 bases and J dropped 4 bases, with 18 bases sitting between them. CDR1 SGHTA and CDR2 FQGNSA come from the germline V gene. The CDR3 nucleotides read TGTGCCAGCAGCCCCCTCGGGCAGGGGATTTACGAGCAGTACTTC. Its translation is CASSPLGQGIYEQYF.

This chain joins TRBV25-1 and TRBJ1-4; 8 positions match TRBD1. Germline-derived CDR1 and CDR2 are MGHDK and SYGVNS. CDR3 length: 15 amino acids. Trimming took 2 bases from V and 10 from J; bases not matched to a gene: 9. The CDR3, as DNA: TGTGCCAGCAGTGAAAGGGGACAGGCAACAGGAAAACTGTTTTTT. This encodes CASSERGQATGKLFF.

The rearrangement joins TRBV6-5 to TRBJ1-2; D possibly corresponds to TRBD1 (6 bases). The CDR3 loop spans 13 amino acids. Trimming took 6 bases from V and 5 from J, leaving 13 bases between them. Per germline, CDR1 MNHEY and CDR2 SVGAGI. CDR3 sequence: CASSLQGRYGYTF. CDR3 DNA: TGTGCCAGCAGCCTACAGGGTCGGTATGGCTACACCTTC.

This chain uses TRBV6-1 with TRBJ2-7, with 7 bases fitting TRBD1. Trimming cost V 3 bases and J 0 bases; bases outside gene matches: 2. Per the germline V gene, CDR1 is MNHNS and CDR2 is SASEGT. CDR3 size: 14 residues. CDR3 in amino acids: CASSDWDSSYEQYF. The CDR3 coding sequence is TGTGCCAGCAGTGACTGGGACAGCTCCTACGAGCAGTACTTC.

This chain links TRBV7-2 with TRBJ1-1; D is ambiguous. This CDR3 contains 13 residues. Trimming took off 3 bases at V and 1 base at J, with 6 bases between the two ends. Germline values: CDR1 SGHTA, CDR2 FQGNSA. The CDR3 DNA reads TGTGCCAGCAGCTTTAAAGGGAACACTGAAGCTTTCTTT. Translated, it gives CASSFKGNTEAFF.

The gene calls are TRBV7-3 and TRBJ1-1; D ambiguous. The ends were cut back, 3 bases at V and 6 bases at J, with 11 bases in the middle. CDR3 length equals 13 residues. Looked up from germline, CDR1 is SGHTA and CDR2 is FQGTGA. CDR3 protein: CASSFNPRAEAFF. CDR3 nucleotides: TGTGCCAGCAGCTTCAACCCTAGAGCTGAAGCTTTCTTT.

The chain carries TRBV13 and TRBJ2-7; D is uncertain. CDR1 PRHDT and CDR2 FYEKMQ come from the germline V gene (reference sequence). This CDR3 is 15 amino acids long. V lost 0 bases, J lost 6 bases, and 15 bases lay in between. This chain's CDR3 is CASSLGSLLGVEQYF. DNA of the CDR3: TGTGCCAGCAGCTTAGGATCCCTTCTTGGGGTCGAGCAGTACTTC. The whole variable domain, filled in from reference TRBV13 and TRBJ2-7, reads AAGVIQSPRHLIKEKRETATLKCYPIPRHDTVYWYQQGPGQDPQFLISFYEKMQSDKGSIPDRFSAQQFSDYHSELNMSSLELGDSALYFCASSLGSLLGVEQYFGPGTRLTVT.